This TCR beta chain was found in a study of T-cell memory formation after mild COVID-19. Whole-study findings and limits: Second-wave clones with a day 37 peak had unconfirmed SARS-CoV-2 specificity. Several responding clones turned up in pre-infection memory, indicating that cross-reactive memory may have taken part. Later expanders leaned toward CD4+, whereas clones contracting from day 15 to 85 were balanced CD4/CD8.

Trimming took 1 base from V and 4 from J; bases not matched to a gene: 7. CDR3 length: 16 amino acids. Germline V gives CDR1 MGHDK, CDR2 SYGVNS. In its sample, this clonotype was seen many times. What it binds is unknown. TCRdb ran MiXCR on the 5' RACE reads and lists one entry per CDR3 protein. The table shows roughly 310,000 distinct CDR3 sequences, with about 15% occurring only once. This sequence originates from a man aged 18-30 years who had mild COVID-19 (a few samples of this study predate the infection). Cell type and time point are not known. The chain links TRBV25-1 to TRBJ1-2; 9 bases align to TRBD1. Sequenced sample: PBMCs or a T cell subset sorted from them (not recorded which). CDR3 sequence (DNA): TGTGCCAGCAGTGAATTTCCGGGACAGGGAGGCTATGGCTACACCTTC. It specifies CASSEFPGQGGYGYTF.